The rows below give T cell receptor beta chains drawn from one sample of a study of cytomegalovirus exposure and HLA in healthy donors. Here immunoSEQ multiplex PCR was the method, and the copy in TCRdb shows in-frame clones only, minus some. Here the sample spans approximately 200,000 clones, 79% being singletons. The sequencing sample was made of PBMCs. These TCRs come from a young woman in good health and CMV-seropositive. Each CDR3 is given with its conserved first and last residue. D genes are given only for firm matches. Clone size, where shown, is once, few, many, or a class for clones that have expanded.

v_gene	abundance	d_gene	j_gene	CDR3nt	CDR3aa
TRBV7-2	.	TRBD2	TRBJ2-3	TGTGCCAGCAGCTTCTCGACTAGCGGGGGGAATACAGATACGCAGTATTTT	CASSFSTSGGNTDTQYF
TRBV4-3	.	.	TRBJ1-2	TGCGCCAGCAGCCAAGAAAACAGGGCCTATGGCTACACCTTC	CASSQENRAYGYTF
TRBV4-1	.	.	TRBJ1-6	TGCGCCAGCAGCCCAAGAACTGCAGGGCTCTCCTATAATTCACCCCTCCACTTT	CASSPRTAGLSYNSPLHF
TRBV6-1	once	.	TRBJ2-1	TGTGCCAGCAGTGAGGTCAGTCACAATGAGCAGTTCTTC	CASSEVSHNEQFF
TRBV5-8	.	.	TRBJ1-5	TGTGCCAGCAGCTCTTGGTCAGGGGGCAATCAGCCCCAGCATTTT	CASSSWSGGNQPQHF
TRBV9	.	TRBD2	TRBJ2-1	TGTGCCAGCAGCCCCCTAGCGGAGCAATACAATGAGCAGTTCTTC	CASSPLAEQYNEQFF
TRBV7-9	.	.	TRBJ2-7	TGTGCCAGCAGCAAAACCGACAGGTCCTACGAGCAGTACTTC	CASSKTDRSYEQYF
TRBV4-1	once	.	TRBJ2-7	TGCGCCAGCAGCCAAGAGCCTCTCGACAGGTCCTACGAGCAGTACTTC	CASSQEPLDRSYEQYF
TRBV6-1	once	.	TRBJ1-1	TGTGCCAGCAGTGACAGGGATCGCACTGAAGCTTTCTTT	CASSDRDRTEAFF
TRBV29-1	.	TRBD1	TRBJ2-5	TGCAGCGTCAGGACAGGGATAGAGACCCAGTACTTC	CSVRTGIETQYF
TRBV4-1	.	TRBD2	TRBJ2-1	TGCGCCAGCAGCCTGCAGCTAGCGGGAGTTAAGAATGAGCAGTTCTTC	CASSLQLAGVKNEQFF
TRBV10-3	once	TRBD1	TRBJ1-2	TGTGCCATCAGTGAACAAAACAGGGGGCTATCACATTATGGCTACACCTTC	CAISEQNRGLSHYGYTF
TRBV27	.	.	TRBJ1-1	TGTGCCAGCAGGGGGGCGGGCACTGAAGCTTTCTTT	CASRGAGTEAFF
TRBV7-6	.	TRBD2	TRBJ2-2	TGTGCCAGCAGTCCCAGTTCCGGGGGGGCCGGGGAGCTGTTTTTT	CASSPSSGGAGELFF
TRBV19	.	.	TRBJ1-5	TGTGCCAGTAGTCCCGGACTAATAGGCAATCAGCCCCAGCATTTT	CASSPGLIGNQPQHF
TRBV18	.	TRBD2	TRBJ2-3	TGTGCCAGCTCCCCCCGGGGGGGAGCCACAGATACGCAGTATTTT	CASSPRGGATDTQYF
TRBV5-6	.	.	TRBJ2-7	TGTGCCAGCAGCTTGGTAGGGGTTTACGAGCAGTACTTC	CASSLVGVYEQYF
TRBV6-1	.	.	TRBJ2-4	TGTGCCACCTATTCTTCGGGAAACATTCAGTACTTC	CATYSSGNIQYF
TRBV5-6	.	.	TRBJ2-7	TGTGCCAGCAGCTTTACCCCCGGTTCCTCCTACGAGCAGTACTTC	CASSFTPGSSYEQYF